The 22 T cell receptor beta chains listed next were all sequenced from one sample in a study of Ad26.COV2.S vaccination and SARS-CoV-2 variants (dated by TCRdb to about 2021). According to the study, the label for this sample's treatment or condition signals: some 20 received Ad26.COV2.S at low or high dose, single or two shots; roughly five received placebo; per-sample allocation not given. For vaccine and placebo recipients, the sequenced repertoires came from samples collected on day 63 after the first injection. The library was produced with the immunoSEQ multiplex PCR assay. TCRdb holds this immuneACCESS table with in-frame rearrangements only. Some clones are missing; in checked studies, unresolved V genes explain under half, and the rest has no known cause. This sample has hundreds of thousands of clones in its table, and roughly 90% of those were observed once. About 1.5% of the sample comes from the top ten.

This material consisted of peripheral blood, taken in a trial of Ad26.COV2.S vaccine versus placebo. The receptors come from a person aged 18-65 years who received the Ad26.COV2.S COVID-19 vaccine or a placebo.

The chain has TRBV6-5 and TRBJ2-3; no clear D. V was cut by 6 bases and J by 1 base, with 8 bases left in between. The CDR3 totals 13 residues. Germline values: CDR1 MNHEY, CDR2 SVGAGI. The CDR3 is CASRKTRTDTQYF. Written as DNA, the CDR3 is TGTGCCAGCAGAAAGACTCGCACAGATACGCAGTATTTT.

The chain links TRBV10-3 to TRBJ2-7, with TRBD1 identical over 10 bases. The CDR3 sequence is 16 residues long. The J segment lost 4 bases and the V segment lost 3 bases, leaving 9 bases of the junction unmatched. Germline CDR1 is ENHRY and CDR2 is SYGVKD. The CDR3 region has the DNA TGTGCCATCAGTGACTCCGGGACAGGGGCGCAGTACGAGCAGTACTTC. Protein sequence: CAISDSGTGAQYEQYF.

This chain connects TRBV27 to TRBJ1-2; maybe TRBD1 (6 bases). The germline CDR1 and CDR2 sequences are MNHEY and SMNVEV (reference sequence). CDR3 length: 16 residues. The V end was cut by 6 bases, the J end by 5 bases, with 22 bases between. Written as DNA, the CDR3 is TGTGCCAGCAGCCATACCCGTGGCTCAGGACAGTATGGCTACACCTTC. It codes for CASSHTRGSGQYGYTF.

A remark on this clone: Other DNA sequences in this sample translate to the same CDR3. The CDR3 sequence: CASSRGEETQYF. In DNA, the CDR3 is TGTGCCAGCAGTCGAGGGGAGGAGACCCAGTACTTC. J is TRBJ2-5 and V is TRBV3-1 (or the pseudogene TRBV3-2); D may correspond to TRBD1 or TRBD2 (5 bases each). CDR1 and CDR2 from the germline V gene are LGHDT and YNNKEL (reference sequence). The CDR3 covers 12 residues. Trimming pared 6 bases from V and 5 bases from J, leaving 10 bases between.

This clone was recorded once. The J gene is TRBJ2-6, the V gene TRBV5-4; 8 bases are a match to TRBD2. Germline CDR1 and CDR2: SGHNT and YYREEE (reference sequence). V shed 0 bases, J shed 3 bases, and the junction held 2 bases outside the gene matches. The CDR3 has 16 amino acids. The CDR3 bases are TGTGCCAGCAGCTTGGCGGGGGGGTTTGGGGCCAACGTCCTGACTTTC. As protein: CASSLAGGFGANVLTF.

DNA of the CDR3: TGTGCCAGCGGGCCAACTCGGACACACGGAGGGGAGCAGTACTTC. Encoded protein: CASGPTRTHGGEQYF. V is TRBV27 and J is TRBJ2-7; a possible D gene is TRBD2 (6 bases). Germline assignment: CDR1 MNHEY and CDR2 SMNVEV (reference sequence). There are 15 residues in the CDR3. V was clipped by 8 bases and J by 7 bases, with 24 bases between them.

The chain uses TRBV12-3 or TRBV12-4 and TRBJ1-2; no clear D gene. This CDR3 has 13 residues. Trimming removed 1 base at V and 7 bases at J, with 10 bases between. The CDR3 here is CASSLVSRLGYTF. In DNA, the CDR3 is TGTGCCAGCAGTTTAGTGTCCAGGCTTGGCTACACCTTC.

The chain is built from TRBV30 and TRBJ2-1; 7 nucleotides match TRBD2. Germline lookup yields CDR1 GTSNPN and CDR2 SVGIG (reference sequence). With 3 bases clipped from V and 0 bases from J, the junction kept 5 bases outside the gene matches. This CDR3 region has 15 residues. CDR3 nucleotides: TGTGCCTGGAGCGCGTGGGGGGGCTCCTACAATGAGCAGTTCTTC. Protein sequence: CAWSAWGGSYNEQFF.

The chain is built from TRBV5-4 and TRBJ2-2; D is possibly TRBD2 (6 bases). V was shortened by 5 bases and J by 0 bases, with 11 bases between the two germline ends. CDR1 is SGHNT and CDR2 is YYREEE in the germline V gene (reference sequence). This CDR3 spans 15 amino acids. The CDR3 coding sequence is TGTGCCAGCAGTAGGGAGGACGCGAACACCGGGGAGCTGTTTTTT. This gives the protein CASSREDANTGELFF.

The rearrangement links TRBV3-1 (or the pseudogene TRBV3-2) to TRBJ1-2; D not resolved. V was cut by 1 base and J by 2 bases, with 8 bases left in between. Germline-derived CDR1 and CDR2 are LGHDT and YNNKEL (reference sequence). The CDR3 contains 14 residues. This CDR3 is CASSQGVSNYGYTF. CDR3 nucleotides: TGTGCCAGCAGCCAAGGGGTCAGCAACTATGGCTACACCTTC.

The chain recombines TRBV24-1 with TRBJ2-3; 11 positions match TRBD2. The CDR3 is 14 amino acids. Germline CDR1 KGHDR, CDR2 SFDVKD. V trimming: 11 bases; J trimming: 2 bases; junction bases outside the gene matches: 5. CDR3 sequence: CASGTSGNTDTQYF. The CDR3 DNA reads as TGTGCCAGCGGGACTAGCGGAAACACAGATACGCAGTATTTT.

The chain combines TRBV28 with TRBJ2-7; D may match TRBD1 or TRBD2 (5 bases each). There are 15 residues in the CDR3. Germline CDR1 reads MDHEN; CDR2 reads SYDVKM. Trimming stripped 3 bases from V and 3 bases from J, with 15 bases between. CDR3 residues: CASSFPLRDLYEQYF. The DNA of the CDR3 is TGTGCCAGCAGTTTCCCTCTCCGGGACCTCTACGAGCAGTACTTC.

The V call is TRBV11-2, the J call TRBJ1-3; possibly TRBD1 for D (5 bases). Per germline, CDR1 SGHAT and CDR2 FQNNGV. V was shortened by 5 bases and J by 4 bases, with 18 bases between the two germline ends. CDR3 size: 16 residues. CDR3 protein: CASSPPSTGRGNTIYF. The CDR3 DNA reads as TGTGCCAGCAGCCCCCCCTCCACGGGGCGCGGAAACACCATATATTTT.

The chain combines TRBV10-1 with TRBJ2-1; 10 bases match TRBD1. V lost 6 bases to trimming and J lost 0 bases; unmatched junction nucleotides: 14. Per the germline V gene, CDR1 is WNHNN and CDR2 is SYGVQD (reference sequence). The CDR3 extends over 19 amino acids. In nucleotides, the CDR3 is TGCGCCAGCAGCAGGAGAGCCGGGACAGGGGAAGGCTCCTACAATGAGCAGTTCTTC. The encoded protein is CASSRRAGTGEGSYNEQFF.

The chain recombines TRBV18 with TRBJ2-5; 8 bases agree with TRBD2. V shed 4 bases and J 1 base; nucleotides not matched to a gene: 11. Germline V gene lookup returns CDR1 KGHSH and CDR2 LQKENI. There are 17 residues in the CDR3. CDR3: CASSRGTLAGRQETQYF. The CDR3 DNA reads as TGTGCCAGCTCACGAGGAACCTTAGCGGGACGCCAAGAGACCCAGTACTTC. Using reference TRBV18 and TRBJ2-5 for the parts outside the CDR3, the full variable domain is NAGVMQNPRHLVRRRGQEARLRCSPMKGHSHVYWYRQLPEEGLKFMVYLQKENIIDESGMPKERFSAEFPKEGPSILRIQQVVRGDSAAYFCASSRGTLAGRQETQYFGPGTRLLVL.

This clone was observed once. The V call is TRBV19, the J call TRBJ1-2; no clear D. V lost 2 bases and J lost 7, with 11 bases in between. Per germline, CDR1 LNHDA and CDR2 SQIVND (reference sequence). There are 13 residues in the CDR3. CDR3 DNA sequence: TGTGCCAGTAGTATACTCCCGGTACCTGGCTACACCTTC. Amino acids: CASSILPVPGYTF.

The V gene is TRBV7-9, the J gene TRBJ2-4; 9 bases fit TRBD1. Germline V gene lookup returns CDR1 SEHNR and CDR2 FQNEAQ (reference sequence). Trimming removed 5 bases from V and 7 bases from J; junction bases left unmatched: 6. The CDR3 length is 14 residues. The CDR3 region is CASSGRTGVNIQYF. CDR3 nucleotides: TGTGCCAGCAGCGGACGGACAGGGGTCAACATTCAGTACTTC. Using reference TRBV7-9 and TRBJ2-4 for the parts outside the CDR3, the full variable domain is DTGVSQNPRHKITKRGQNVTFRCDPISEHNRLYWYRQTLGQGPEFLTYFQNEAQLEKSRLLSDRFSAERPKGSFSTLEIQRTEQGDSAMYLCASSGRTGVNIQYFGAGTRLSVL.

The chain uses TRBV5-1 and TRBJ2-5, with D maybe TRBD1 (6 bases). This CDR3 contains 15 residues. V lost 0 bases and J 4 bases, leaving 13 bases between the germline ends. The germline gives CDR1 SGHRS, CDR2 YFSETQ. The CDR3 nucleotides read TGCGCCAGCAGCTTGGGAGTAGGGGGAGCAGAGACCCAGTACTTC. Protein: CASSLGVGGAETQYF.

The chain joins TRBV11-2 to TRBJ1-4; a weak D match, TRBD1 (6 bases). The V gene's germline CDR1 is SGHAT and CDR2 FQNNGV. The CDR3 totals 17 residues. Trimming removed 2 bases from V and 5 bases from J, with 18 bases in between. The CDR3 reads CASSLTRRQAINEKLFF. In DNA form, the CDR3 reads TGTGCCAGCAGCTTAACCCGTCGACAGGCTATAAATGAAAAACTGTTTTTT.

This chain connects TRBV7-2 to TRBJ2-7, with 10 nucleotides matching TRBD2. Germline CDR1 and CDR2: SGHTA and FQGNSA. Trimming at V came to 0 bases and at J to 4 bases, leaving 6 bases not matched to a gene. This CDR3 comprises 16 residues. CDR3 sequence: CASSLALAGGSYEQYF. The CDR3 nucleotides are TGTGCCAGCAGCTTAGCCTTAGCGGGAGGAAGTTACGAGCAGTACTTC.

The chain is built from TRBV29-1 and TRBJ2-3; no reliable D call. Deletions cut 1 base from V and 1 base from J, with 9 bases between. CDR1 is SQVTM and CDR2 is ANQGSEA in the germline V gene. The CDR3 consists of 14 residues. CDR3 coding DNA: TGCAGCGTTGAAGGGGGTCCCCGCACAGATACGCAGTATTTT. This gives the protein CSVEGGPRTDTQYF.

This clone showed up just once. This sequence joins TRBV11-2 and TRBJ2-5, with 12 bases matching TRBD2. V shed 5 bases, J shed 2 bases, and the junction held 9 bases outside the gene matches. This CDR3 spans 17 amino acids. The germline CDR1 and CDR2 sequences are SGHAT and FQNNGV. The CDR3 nucleotides are TGTGCCAGCAGCCTCGGGCTAGCGGGGGGGCAACAAGAGACCCAGTACTTC. Its protein is CASSLGLAGGQQETQYF.